One sample yielded the 15 T cell receptor beta chains listed below, sequenced in a study of T cell responses to AZD1222 COVID-19 vaccine. The protocol was immunoSEQ multiplex PCR, while the TCRdb copy is restricted to in-frame clones and leaves out a portion. The sample contains some 150,000 clones, approximately 85% of which appear only once. Specimen: peripheral blood, collected 28 days after the second dose of the MenACWY control vaccine. These receptors were collected from an adult who received the MenACWY meningococcal vaccine as a control.

V gene TRBV10-2 combines with J gene TRBJ2-2; 8 bases map to TRBD1. V lost 9 bases, J lost 3 bases, and 3 bases stayed unmatched. The CDR3 has 13 residues. Germline assignment: CDR1 WSHSY and CDR2 SAAADI. The CDR3 DNA sequence: TGCGCCAGTGGACAGGGATACACCGGGGAGCTGTTTTTT. The encoded protein is CASGQGYTGELFF.

The table lists this clone with a count of one. J is TRBJ1-2 and V is TRBV19; D is unclear. Germline V gene lookup returns CDR1 LNHDA and CDR2 SQIVND (reference sequence). The germline V and J ends were trimmed by 1 base and 7 bases, with 7 bases remaining between them. The CDR3 consists of 12 residues. The CDR3 bases are TGTGCCAGTAGTATAGGCGGAGGTGGCTACACCTTC. The encoded protein is CASSIGGGGYTF.

V is TRBV5-4 and J is TRBJ2-5; D perhaps matches TRBD2 (6 bases). With 1 base removed from V and 5 bases from J, the gap between germline ends came to 9 bases. The CDR3 is made up of 13 amino acids. Germline assignment: CDR1 SGHNT and CDR2 YYREEE (reference sequence). The CDR3 loop is CASSLSGLETQYF. The CDR3 coding sequence is TGTGCCAGCAGCTTGAGCGGGTTGGAGACCCAGTACTTC.

This clone has only a few counts. The chain couples TRBV21-1 to TRBJ2-7; the table's D gene call, TRBD2, was not cross checked with the DNA. TRBV21-1 is tagged as a pseudogene. This CDR3 is 17 amino acids long. This chain's CDR3 is CASSKTRLAGGAYEQYV. As DNA, the CDR3 is TGTGCCAGCAGCAAAACGCGCCTAGCGGGGGGAGCCTACGAGCAGTACGTC.

The chain links TRBV12-3 or TRBV12-4 to TRBJ1-4, with D hard to call. Between the trimmed V and J ends, which lost 6 bases and 0 bases, there was a span of 5 bases. This CDR3 contains 13 residues. The CDR3 is CASRRTTNEKLFF. DNA of the CDR3: TGTGCCAGCAGGCGTACAACTAATGAAAAACTGTTTTTT.

The V and J genes are TRBV6-5 and TRBJ2-5; perhaps TRBD1 as D (5 bases). CDR1 is MNHEY, CDR2 SVGAGI, per germline. The ends were cut back, 6 bases at V and 0 bases at J, with 11 bases in the middle. This CDR3 comprises 14 residues. The CDR3 bases are TGTGCCAGCAGCGGCAGGGTGTACCAAGAGACCCAGTACTTC. It is translated as CASSGRVYQETQYF.

The chain combines TRBV15 with TRBJ1-2; TRBD1 is a possible D gene (6 bases). With 3 bases removed from V and 9 bases from J, the gap between germline ends came to 20 bases. This CDR3 is built from 15 residues. In germline, CDR1 is LNHNV, CDR2 YYDKDF (reference sequence). The CDR3 sequence is CATSSPGQSRRSYTF. In DNA form, the CDR3 reads TGTGCCACCAGCAGCCCCGGACAGTCCAGGAGGAGCTACACCTTC.

The chain links TRBV19 to TRBJ1-5; possibly TRBD1 for D (6 bases). The length of the CDR3 is 16 residues. The germline gives CDR1 LNHDA, CDR2 SQIVND (reference sequence). V shed 7 bases and J shed 6 bases, with 22 bases lying between them. The CDR3 region is CASTPGAGVRGQPQHF. CDR3 DNA sequence: TGTGCCAGTACCCCAGGGGCTGGCGTGAGAGGTCAGCCCCAGCATTTT.

This clone was seen only a few times. The CDR3 DNA reads TGTGCCACCAGTGATTTGCGGCAGGGGATTGAGCAGTTCTTC. Its translation is CATSDLRQGIEQFF. The chain employs TRBV24-1 and TRBJ2-1; tentatively, D is TRBD1 (6 bases). The CDR3 has 14 residues. In germline, CDR1 is KGHDR, CDR2 SFDVKD. Trimming stripped 0 bases from V and 9 bases from J, with 11 bases between.

This chain links TRBV14 with TRBJ2-7; TRBD1 might be the D (6 bases). Per the germline V gene, CDR1 is SGHDN and CDR2 is FVKESK. The CDR3 length is 15 residues. V dropped 1 base and J dropped 3 bases, with 13 bases sitting between them. The CDR3 nucleotides are TGTGCCAGCAGCCAAGGGGACACCCGATTCTACGAGCAGTACTTC. This translates into CASSQGDTRFYEQYF.

This clone appeared once. One junction end does not reproduce the germline sequence, and a read error may be involved. DNA of the CDR3: TGTGCCAGCAGCCAAGGGGGACTTGGGCAAGAGGCCCAGTACTTC. Amino acid sequence: CASSQGGLGQEAQYF. The V and J genes are TRBV14 and TRBJ2-5, with a weak D call TRBD2 (6 bases). The germline V gene encodes CDR1 SGHDN and CDR2 FVKESK. The CDR3 has 15 residues.

The chain carries TRBV19 and TRBJ1-6; TRBD1 agrees at 8 bases. Germline CDR1 is LNHDA and CDR2 is SQIVND (reference sequence). Trimming took 4 bases from V and 7 from J; bases not matched to a gene: 6. This CDR3 contains 15 residues. The CDR3 DNA sequence: TGTGCCAGTAGTACAACAGGGGGTAAAAATTCACCCCTCCACTTT. Translating it yields CASSTTGGKNSPLHF.

The V and J genes are TRBV6-5 and TRBJ2-6; D not certain. The germline gives CDR1 MNHEY, CDR2 SVGAGI. Trimming left V 8 bases short and J 0 bases short, with 8 bases between. The CDR3 runs to 14 residues. CDR3 sequence: CASSQFSGANVLTF. CDR3 DNA: TGTGCCAGCTCCCAGTTCTCTGGGGCCAACGTCCTGACTTTC.

There are a few counts of this clone. The V and J genes are TRBV21-1 and TRBJ2-2; the table assigns TRBD1, which was not confirmed against the DNA. TRBV21-1 is a documented pseudogene. This CDR3 is 16 amino acids long. The CDR3 loop is CASSIEDRGETGELFF. The CDR3 coding sequence is TGTGCCAGCAGCATTGAGGACAGGGGAGAGACCGGGGAGCTGTTTTTT.

The genes are TRBV5-1 and TRBJ1-3; D is unclear. CDR1 is SGHRS, CDR2 YFSETQ, per germline. Trimming took off 0 bases at V and 2 bases at J, with 3 bases between the two ends. This CDR3 contains 13 residues. CDR3 amino acids: CASSLDPGNTIYF. The CDR3 region has the DNA TGCGCCAGCAGCTTGGATCCTGGAAACACCATATATTTT.